These 30 T cell receptor beta chains came from one sample sequenced in a study of Graves' ophthalmopathy and Graves' hyperthyroidism. RNA transcripts yielded amplified TCR beta CDR3 regions. HTBI primers served in a first-round RT-PCR, which a second-round multiplex PCR followed. TCRdb itself ran the multiplex PCR reads through MiXCR, one entry per CDR3 protein. The table records about 400,000 distinct CDR3 sequences, around 19% of them present only once. The sample was peripheral blood. The source of these receptors is a woman under 30 with Graves' ophthalmopathy.

This clonotype was picked up many times. The chain couples TRBV4-3 to TRBJ1-1, with D unresolved. The V end was cut by 4 bases, the J end by 3 bases, with 15 bases between. Germline values: CDR1 LGHNA, CDR2 YSLEER. The CDR3 is 15 amino acids. For the CDR3, the DNA is TGCGCCAGCAGCCCTCACTCGGGAGGCGACACTGAAGCTTTCTTT. The encoded protein is CASSPHSGGDTEAFF.

The chain joins TRBV27 to TRBJ1-1, with D possibly TRBD1 on 6 matching bases. The CDR3 is made up of 14 amino acids. The germline V gene has CDR1 MNHEY and CDR2 SMNVEV (reference sequence). Trimming left V 4 bases short and J 0 bases short, with 9 bases between. The CDR3 coding sequence is TGTGCCAGCAGTTCAGGGGAAGTGAACACTGAAGCTTTCTTT. This sequence encodes CASSSGEVNTEAFF.

Details on this clonotype: This sequence may be a read error, since a much larger clone differs from it by one base. The CDR3 bases are TGCAGCGTTGAAGTCAGGGGCGGCAGGGCCTGCGAGCAGTACTTC. Its protein product is CSVEVRGGRACEQYF. J is TRBJ2-7 and V is TRBV29-1; weak D call: TRBD1 (6 bases). This CDR3 has 15 residues. The germline CDR1 and CDR2 sequences are SQVTM and ANQGSEA. Trimming stripped 1 base from V and 6 bases from J, with 19 bases between.

This clonotype was detected many times. The rearrangement joins TRBV29-1 to TRBJ2-7; 11 nucleotides line up with TRBD2. Unmatched junction bases numbered 7, after V lost 3 bases and J lost 3 bases. There are 15 residues in the CDR3. Germline assignment: CDR1 SQVTM and CDR2 ANQGSEA. CDR3 DNA sequence: TGCAGCGTTGACCTGAGGCTAGCGGGAGGCTACGAGCAGTACTTC. The encoded protein is CSVDLRLAGGYEQYF.

In the case of this clonotype: This may be a read error: a much more frequent sequence differs by one nucleotide. The chain carries TRBV11-1 and TRBJ1-1; D gene uncertain. The ends were cut back, 4 bases at V and 3 bases at J, with 12 bases in the middle. Germline CDR1 is SGHAT and CDR2 is FQDESV (reference sequence). The CDR3 runs to 14 residues. The CDR3 sequence: CASSSTPRDTEAFF. CDR3 coding DNA: TGTGCCAGCAGCTCAACTCCTAGAGACACTGAAGCTTTCTTT. Using reference TRBV11-1 and TRBJ1-1 for the parts outside the CDR3, the full variable domain is EAEVAQSPRYKITEKSQAVAFWCDPISGHATLYWYRQILGQGPELLVQFQDESVVDDSQLPKDRFSAERLKGVDSTLKIQPAELGDSAMYLCASSSTPRDTEAFFGQGTRLTVV.

The gene calls are TRBV6-4 and TRBJ2-6; D is possibly TRBD2 (6 bases). The germline V gene encodes CDR1 MRHNA and CDR2 SNTAGT. CDR3 length equals 18 residues. With 6 bases removed from V and 0 bases from J, the gap between germline ends came to 18 bases. This CDR3 is CASRDRGTWDSGANVLTF. In DNA, the CDR3 is TGTGCCAGCAGAGACCGGGGGACTTGGGACTCTGGGGCCAACGTCCTGACTTTC.

This clonotype was seen many times. The J gene is TRBJ2-7, the V gene TRBV20-1; weak D call: TRBD2 (6 bases). The germline CDR1 and CDR2 sequences are DFQATT and SNEGSKA (reference sequence). With 1 base removed from V and 6 bases from J, the gap between germline ends came to 10 bases. This CDR3 has 12 amino acids. The CDR3 here is CSARGGELEQYF. The CDR3, as DNA: TGCAGTGCTAGAGGCGGGGAGCTCGAGCAGTACTTC.

Many counts were recorded for this clonotype. One end of the junction is discordant with germline, which a read error may explain. This rearrangement joins TRBV6-4 to TRBJ2-2; either TRBD1 or TRBD2 may fit D (5 bases each). The germline gives CDR1 MRHNA, CDR2 SNTAGT. This CDR3 spans 14 amino acids. The CDR3: CASIIEVDTGEPFF. The CDR3 coding sequence is TGTGCCAGCATAATCGAGGTGGACACCGGGGAGCCGTTTTTT.

There are a few counts of this clonotype. J is TRBJ2-4 and V is TRBV6-1, with D perhaps given as TRBD1 or TRBD2 (6 bases each). The CDR3 has 11 amino acids. The V end was cut by 4 bases, the J end by 11 bases, with 9 bases between. Germline CDR1 MNHNS, CDR2 SASEGT. CDR3 residues: CASSVGGLQYF. CDR3 sequence (DNA): TGTGCCAGCAGTGTGGGGGGCCTTCAGTACTTC.

V and J are TRBV6-4 and TRBJ1-3, with D possibly being TRBD1 (5 bases). This CDR3 is 13 amino acids long. The ends were cut back, 7 bases at V and 4 bases at J, with 11 bases in the middle. CDR1 is MRHNA and CDR2 is SNTAGT in the germline V gene. The CDR3 is CASNLDIGNTIYF. The DNA for the CDR3 is TGTGCCAGCAACCTGGACATAGGAAACACCATATATTTT.

This clonotype appeared many times. The rearrangement links TRBV6-4 to TRBJ1-5, with a weak D call TRBD1 (5 bases). The germline V and J ends were trimmed by 7 bases and 4 bases, with 23 bases remaining between them. The CDR3 is 17 amino acids. Germline values: CDR1 MRHNA, CDR2 SNTAGT. The CDR3 reads CASNGERGIAPNQPQHF. The CDR3 region has the DNA TGTGCCAGCAACGGGGAACGGGGCATCGCACCGAATCAGCCCCAGCATTTT.

In its sample, this clonotype was seen many times. The V and J genes are TRBV6-5 and TRBJ1-5; 7 bases fit TRBD1. The V gene end was trimmed by 4 bases and the J gene end by 8 bases; junction bases not matched to a gene: 17. Germline CDR1 reads MNHEY; CDR2 reads SVGAGI. The CDR3 runs to 17 residues. The CDR3 coding sequence is TGTGCCAGCAGTTCCCGGGACAGTCCAATTGAGAAGAAGCCCCAGCATTTT. Amino acid sequence: CASSSRDSPIEKKPQHF.

This clonotype occurred many times. The chain is built from TRBV7-2 and TRBJ2-2, with D possibly TRBD2 on 5 matching bases. The length of the CDR3 is 15 residues. CDR1 and CDR2 from the germline V gene are SGHTA and FQGNSA. V was pared by 3 bases and J by 3 bases, with 11 bases between. The CDR3 protein is CASSFGSRYTGELFF. CDR3 sequence (DNA): TGTGCCAGCAGCTTTGGGAGTAGGTACACCGGGGAGCTGTTTTTT.

This clonotype was seen repeatedly, ten times or more. J is TRBJ1-5 and V is TRBV28; D is ambiguous. This CDR3 comprises 15 residues. Per germline, CDR1 MDHEN and CDR2 SYDVKM. V dropped 7 bases and J dropped 1 base, with 14 bases sitting between them. CDR3 in DNA: TGTGCCAGCAAGAACCTCCTGGGAAGCAATCAGCCCCAGCATTTT. It yields the protein CASKNLLGSNQPQHF.

The chain employs TRBV28 and TRBJ2-5; 8 nucleotides match TRBD1. V shed 4 bases and J 4 bases; nucleotides not matched to a gene: 2. This CDR3 spans 13 amino acids. Germline CDR1 MDHEN, CDR2 SYDVKM. This CDR3 is CASSYQGAETQYF. CDR3 DNA: TGTGCCAGCAGTTATCAGGGGGCAGAGACCCAGTACTTC.

The V and J genes are TRBV28 and TRBJ2-7; 10 nucleotides match TRBD1. V trimming: 3 bases; J trimming: 1 base; junction bases outside the gene matches: 6. This CDR3 region has 16 residues. Germline V gene data show CDR1 as MDHEN and CDR2 as SYDVKM. CDR3 DNA: TGTGCCAGCAGTTTCGGTGGGACAGGGGTATCCTACGAGCAGTACTTC. Translation gives CASSFGGTGVSYEQYF. The full variable domain, rest sourced from reference TRBV28 and TRBJ2-7, is DVKVTQSSRYLVKRTGEKVFLECVQDMDHENMFWYRQDPGLGLRLIYFSYDVKMKEKGDIPEGYSVSREKKERFSLILESASTNQTSMYLCASSFGGTGVSYEQYFGPGTRLTVT.

This clonotype was picked up many times. The V call is TRBV12-3 or TRBV12-4, the J call TRBJ1-1, with D possibly matching TRBD1 (5 bases). The V end was cut by 5 bases, the J end by 5 bases, with 15 bases between. The CDR3 sequence is 14 residues long. CDR3 bases: TGTGCCAGCAGTGGGGGGGGGTCGAAGACTGAAGCTTTCTTT. It encodes CASSGGGSKTEAFF.

There are many counts of this clonotype. The genes are TRBV20-1 and TRBJ2-4; 8 positions agree with TRBD1. Germline V gene lookup returns CDR1 DFQATT and CDR2 SNEGSKA (reference sequence). Germline trimming cut 7 bases from V and 1 base from J; bases unmatched to any gene: 9. This CDR3 has 15 residues. Here the CDR3 reads CSVSLQGAAKNIQYF. The DNA of the CDR3 is TGCAGTGTATCCCTGCAGGGGGCGGCCAAAAACATTCAGTACTTC.

The chain recombines TRBV6-1 with TRBJ2-6; D remains unclear. CDR3 length: 14 amino acids. Deletions cut 8 bases from V and 0 bases from J, with 8 bases between. In germline, CDR1 is MNHNS, CDR2 SASEGT. The CDR3 is CASYGHSGANVLTF. CDR3 DNA: TGTGCCAGCTATGGGCACTCTGGGGCCAACGTCCTGACTTTC.

This clonotype has ten or more counts. V usage is TRBV30 and J usage is TRBJ1-6; D unclear. Germline CDR1 GTSNPN, CDR2 SVGIG (reference sequence). The CDR3 totals 14 residues. Trimming pared 4 bases from V and 7 bases from J, leaving 14 bases between. CDR3 in DNA: TGTGCCTGGAACGCGCGGACCTCGAATTCACCCCTCCACTTT. This gives the protein CAWNARTSNSPLHF.

The V and J genes are TRBV20-1 and TRBJ2-7, with 7 bases matching TRBD1. The trim removed 6 bases at V and 3 bases at J, leaving 20 bases unmatched. The germline V gene encodes CDR1 DFQATT and CDR2 SNEGSKA (reference sequence). This CDR3 is 17 amino acids long. CDR3 bases: TGCAGTGCGACCTCTCCCTTTGCCGTCGGGACAGTCTACGAGCAGTACTTC. Amino acid sequence: CSATSPFAVGTVYEQYF.

The table lists this clonotype with many counts. The J gene is TRBJ1-2, the V gene TRBV12-3 or TRBV12-4; 7 nucleotides line up with TRBD1. The CDR3 is 12 amino acids. Unmatched junction bases numbered 2, after V lost 6 bases and J lost 4 bases. Here the CDR3 DNA reads TGTGCCAGCAGGAGGACAGGCTATGGCTACACCTTC. This codes for CASRRTGYGYTF.

This clonotype was detected ten times or more. The V call is TRBV11-2, the J call TRBJ2-7; unclear D gene. The CDR3 contains 13 residues. V gave up 3 bases and J gave up 3 bases, with 9 bases separating them. Germline values: CDR1 SGHAT, CDR2 FQNNGV. The CDR3 DNA sequence: TGTGCCAGCAGCTTCGGCAGCCTCTACGAGCAGTACTTC. Translation gives CASSFGSLYEQYF.

This clonotype was observed at least ten times. The CDR3 nucleotides are TGTGCCAGCAGCTTAGTTAGCCTATCCGGCGTCCTGACTTTC. Protein product: CASSLVSLSGVLTF. The V gene is TRBV7-2, the J gene TRBJ2-6; D unclear. The CDR3 totals 14 residues. Looked up from germline, CDR1 is SGHTA and CDR2 is FQGNSA. V was pared by 1 base and J by 12 bases, with 13 bases between.

This clonotype has a count of ten or more. The chain links TRBV12-3 or TRBV12-4 to TRBJ2-7; no clear D gene. The V and J ends lost 2 bases and 4 bases respectively, with 9 bases between them. The CDR3 contains 13 residues. The CDR3 DNA sequence: TGTGCCAGCAGTTTAATCAGGCAGTACGAGCAGTACTTC. Its translation: CASSLIRQYEQYF.

This clonotype was seen repeatedly, ten times or more. V usage is TRBV5-1 and J usage is TRBJ2-4; 12 bases fit TRBD2. V gave up 2 bases and J gave up 6 bases; unmatched junction bases: 3. The CDR3 length is 15 residues. In germline, CDR1 is SGHRS, CDR2 YFSETQ. This chain's CDR3 is CASSFQLAGGNIQYF. The DNA for the CDR3 is TGCGCCAGCAGCTTTCAACTAGCGGGGGGAAACATTCAGTACTTC.

This clonotype showed up many times. The rearrangement uses TRBV19 and TRBJ1-2, with D perhaps matching TRBD1 (5 bases). Trimming stripped 6 bases from V and 6 bases from J, with 8 bases between. Germline assignment: CDR1 LNHDA and CDR2 SQIVND (reference sequence). The CDR3 loop spans 11 amino acids. Written as DNA, the CDR3 is TGTGCCAGTAGCAGGGTCGATGGCTACACCTTC. Amino acids: CASSRVDGYTF.

The V call is TRBV27, the J call TRBJ2-7; 11 bases line up with TRBD1. The CDR3 loop spans 15 amino acids. Germline CDR1 reads MNHEY; CDR2 reads SMNVEV (reference sequence). Germline trimming cut 7 bases from V and 3 bases from J; bases unmatched to any gene: 8. The CDR3 bases are TGTGCCAGCACCACCGCCGGGACAGGGGGCTACGAGCAGTACTTC. Encoded protein: CASTTAGTGGYEQYF.

The V and J genes are TRBV12-5 and TRBJ2-5; 7 bases are shared with TRBD1. Per the germline V gene, CDR1 is LGHNT and CDR2 is FRNRAP. The junction had 4 bases not matched to a gene; V was cut back by 1 base and J by 2 bases. The CDR3 has 15 amino acids. The CDR3 is CASGLDRDRQETQYF. The CDR3 coding sequence is TGTGCTAGTGGTTTGGATCGGGACAGACAAGAGACCCAGTACTTC.

The chain has TRBV29-1 and TRBJ2-5, with 12 bases that match TRBD2. This CDR3 contains 15 residues. V lost 7 bases and J lost 7; bases outside the gene matches: 13. CDR1 and CDR2 from the germline V gene are SQVTM and ANQGSEA. The CDR3 DNA reads TGCAGCGCGACGTCTAGCGGGAGGGGGAAAGGGACCCAGTACTTC. Amino acids: CSATSSGRGKGTQYF. The whole variable domain, remainder taken from reference TRBV29-1 and TRBJ2-5, is SAVISQKPSRDICQRGTSLTIQCQVDSQVTMMFWYRQQPGQSLTLIATANQGSEATYESGFVIDKFPISRPNLTFSTLTVSNMSPEDSSIYLCSATSSGRGKGTQYFGPGTRLLVL.